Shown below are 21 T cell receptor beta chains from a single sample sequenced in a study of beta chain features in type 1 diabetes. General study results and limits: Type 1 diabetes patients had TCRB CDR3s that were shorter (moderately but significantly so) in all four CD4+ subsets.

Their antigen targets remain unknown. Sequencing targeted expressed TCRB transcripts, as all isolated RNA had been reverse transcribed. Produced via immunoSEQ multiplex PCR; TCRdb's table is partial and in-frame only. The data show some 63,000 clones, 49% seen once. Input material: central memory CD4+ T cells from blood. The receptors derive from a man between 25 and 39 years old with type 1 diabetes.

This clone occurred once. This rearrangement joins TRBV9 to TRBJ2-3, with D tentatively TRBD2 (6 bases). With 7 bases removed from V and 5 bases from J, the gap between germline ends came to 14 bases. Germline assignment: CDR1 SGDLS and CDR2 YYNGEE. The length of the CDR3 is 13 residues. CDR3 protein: CASGGGVQDTQYF. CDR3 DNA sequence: TGTGCCAGCGGAGGAGGGGTACAAGATACGCAGTATTTT.

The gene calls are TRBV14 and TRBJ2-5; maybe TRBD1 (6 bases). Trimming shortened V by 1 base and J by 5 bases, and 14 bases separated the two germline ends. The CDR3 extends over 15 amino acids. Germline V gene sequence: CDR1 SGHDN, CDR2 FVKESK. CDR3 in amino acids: CASSQGDKAGETQYF. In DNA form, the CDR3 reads TGTGCCAGCAGCCAAGGGGACAAAGCAGGGGAGACCCAGTACTTC.

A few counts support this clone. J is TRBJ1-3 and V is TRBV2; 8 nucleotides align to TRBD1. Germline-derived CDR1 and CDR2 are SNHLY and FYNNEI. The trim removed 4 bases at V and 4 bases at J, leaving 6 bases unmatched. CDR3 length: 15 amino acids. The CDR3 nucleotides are TGTGCCAGCAGTGCCCAGGGGGCGAACGGAAACACCATATATTTT. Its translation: CASSAQGANGNTIYF.

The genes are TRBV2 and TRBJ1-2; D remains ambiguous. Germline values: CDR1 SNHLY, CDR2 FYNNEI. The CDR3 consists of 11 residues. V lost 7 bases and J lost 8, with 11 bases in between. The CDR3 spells CASTARGGYTF. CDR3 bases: TGTGCCAGCACCGCTCGAGGGGGCTACACCTTC.

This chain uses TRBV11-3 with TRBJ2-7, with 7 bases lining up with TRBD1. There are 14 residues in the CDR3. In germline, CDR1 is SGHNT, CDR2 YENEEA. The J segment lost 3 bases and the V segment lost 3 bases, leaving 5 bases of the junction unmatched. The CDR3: CASSFRTGLYEQYF. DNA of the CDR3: TGTGCCAGCAGCTTCAGGACAGGCCTCTACGAGCAGTACTTC.

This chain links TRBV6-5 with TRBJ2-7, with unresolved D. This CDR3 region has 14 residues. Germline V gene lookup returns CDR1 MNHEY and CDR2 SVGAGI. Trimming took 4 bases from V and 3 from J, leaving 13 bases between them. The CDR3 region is CASSWAGLGYEQYF. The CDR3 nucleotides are TGTGCCAGCAGTTGGGCTGGCCTGGGCTACGAGCAGTACTTC.

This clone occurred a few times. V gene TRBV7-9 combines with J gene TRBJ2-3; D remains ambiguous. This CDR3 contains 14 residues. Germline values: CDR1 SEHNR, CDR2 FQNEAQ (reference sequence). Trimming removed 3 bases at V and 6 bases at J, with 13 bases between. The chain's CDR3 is CASSFTVTQDTQYF. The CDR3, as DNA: TGTGCCAGCAGCTTTACTGTTACACAGGATACGCAGTATTTT.

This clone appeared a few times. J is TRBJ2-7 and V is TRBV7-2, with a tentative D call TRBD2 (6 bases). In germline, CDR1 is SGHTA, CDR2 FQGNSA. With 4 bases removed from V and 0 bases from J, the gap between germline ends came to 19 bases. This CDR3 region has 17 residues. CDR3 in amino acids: CASSSGRGGYVSYEQYF. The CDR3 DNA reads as TGTGCCAGCAGCTCAGGACGGGGAGGTTACGTCTCCTACGAGCAGTACTTC.

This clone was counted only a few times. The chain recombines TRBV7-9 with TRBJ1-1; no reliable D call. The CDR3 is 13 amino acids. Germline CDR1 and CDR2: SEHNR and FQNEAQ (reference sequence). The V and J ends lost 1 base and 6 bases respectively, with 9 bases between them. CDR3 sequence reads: CASSLEPRPEAFF. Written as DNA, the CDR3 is TGTGCCAGCAGCTTAGAGCCGCGCCCTGAAGCTTTCTTT.

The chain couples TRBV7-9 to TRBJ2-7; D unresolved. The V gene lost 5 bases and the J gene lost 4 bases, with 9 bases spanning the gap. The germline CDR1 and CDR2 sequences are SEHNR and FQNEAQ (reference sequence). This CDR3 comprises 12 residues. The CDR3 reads CASSRQGYEQYF. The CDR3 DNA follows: TGTGCCAGCAGCCGACAAGGTTACGAGCAGTACTTC.

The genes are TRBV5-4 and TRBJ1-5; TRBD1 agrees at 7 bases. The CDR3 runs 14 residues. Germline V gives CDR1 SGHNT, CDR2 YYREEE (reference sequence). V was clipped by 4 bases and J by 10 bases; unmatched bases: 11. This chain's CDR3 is CASSKDRDRAPQHF. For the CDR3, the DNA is TGTGCCAGCAGCAAAGACAGGGATAGGGCCCCCCAGCATTTT. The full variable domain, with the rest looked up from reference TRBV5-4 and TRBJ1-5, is ETGVTQSPTHLIKTRGQQVTLRCSSQSGHNTVSWYQQALGQGPQFIFQYYREEENGRGNFPPRFSGLQFPNYSSELNVNALELDDSALYLCASSKDRDRAPQHFGDGTRLSIL.

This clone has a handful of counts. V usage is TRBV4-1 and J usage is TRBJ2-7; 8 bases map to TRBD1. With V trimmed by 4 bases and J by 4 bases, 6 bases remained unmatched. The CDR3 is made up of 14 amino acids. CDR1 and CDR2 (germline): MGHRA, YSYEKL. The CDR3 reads CASSPPRGPYEQYF. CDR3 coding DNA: TGCGCCAGCAGCCCCCCCAGGGGGCCGTACGAGCAGTACTTC.

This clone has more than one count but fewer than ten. The CDR3 loop reads CASSPSGGAFETQYF. CDR3 nucleotide sequence: TGTGCCAGCAGCCCCAGCGGGGGGGCCTTTGAGACCCAGTACTTC. The rearrangement links TRBV7-2 to TRBJ2-5, with 10 bases matching TRBD2. Looked up from germline, CDR1 is SGHTA and CDR2 is FQGNSA. This CDR3 has 15 amino acids. V trimming: 5 bases; J trimming: 5 bases; junction bases outside the gene matches: 8.

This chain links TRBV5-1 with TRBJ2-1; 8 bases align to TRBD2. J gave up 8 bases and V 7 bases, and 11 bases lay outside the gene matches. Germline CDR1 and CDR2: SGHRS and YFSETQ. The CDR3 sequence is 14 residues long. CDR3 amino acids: CASSPGLESDEQFF. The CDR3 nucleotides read TGCGCCAGCTCGCCGGGACTAGAGAGCGATGAGCAGTTCTTC.

This CDR3 reads CASSFSRENYGYTF. CDR3 DNA: TGTGCCAGCAGTTTTTCCCGGGAGAACTATGGCTACACCTTC. This chain uses TRBV27 with TRBJ1-2, with D hard to call. Germline loops: CDR1 MNHEY, CDR2 SMNVEV (reference sequence). The length of the CDR3 is 14 residues. V was clipped by 3 bases and J by 2 bases, with 10 bases between them.

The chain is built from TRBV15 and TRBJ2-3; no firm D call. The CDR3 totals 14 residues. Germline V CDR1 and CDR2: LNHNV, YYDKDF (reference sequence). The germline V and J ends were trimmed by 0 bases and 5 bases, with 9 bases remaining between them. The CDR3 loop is CATSRDSGLDTQYF. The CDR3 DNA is TGTGCCACCAGCAGAGATTCTGGGCTAGATACGCAGTATTTT.

Written as DNA, the CDR3 is TGTGCCAGCAGCCCCCGACTGCTCTCTGGAAACACCATATATTTT. This encodes CASSPRLLSGNTIYF. This sequence joins TRBV9 and TRBJ1-3; D not resolved. This CDR3 region has 15 residues. Germline CDR1 SGDLS, CDR2 YYNGEE. Trimming stripped 4 bases from V and 0 bases from J, with 11 bases between.

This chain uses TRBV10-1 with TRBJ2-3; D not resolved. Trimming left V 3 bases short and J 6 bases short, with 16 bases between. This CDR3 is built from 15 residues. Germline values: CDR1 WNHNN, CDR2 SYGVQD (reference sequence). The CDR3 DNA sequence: TGCGCCAGCAGTGACCAGCGTTCTGACTTCGATACGCAGTATTTT. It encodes CASSDQRSDFDTQYF.

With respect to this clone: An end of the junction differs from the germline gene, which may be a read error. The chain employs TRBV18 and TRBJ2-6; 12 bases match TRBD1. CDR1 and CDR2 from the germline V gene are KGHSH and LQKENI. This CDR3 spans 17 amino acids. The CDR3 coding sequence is TGTGCCAGCTCACCAGGGACAGGGGGCTCTGGGGCCAACGCCCTGACTTTC. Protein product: CASSPGTGGSGANALTF.

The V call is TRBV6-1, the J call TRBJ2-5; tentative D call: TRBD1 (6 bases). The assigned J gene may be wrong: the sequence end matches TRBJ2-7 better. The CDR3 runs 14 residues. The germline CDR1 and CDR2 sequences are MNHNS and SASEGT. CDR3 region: CASSERTGYAEQYF. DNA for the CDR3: TGTGCCAGCAGTGAAAGAACAGGGTACGCCGAGCAGTACTTC.

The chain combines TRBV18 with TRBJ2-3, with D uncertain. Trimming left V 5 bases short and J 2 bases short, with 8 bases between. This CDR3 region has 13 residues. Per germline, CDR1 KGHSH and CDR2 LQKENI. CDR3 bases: TGTGCCAGCTCAGCCCTATCCACAGATACGCAGTATTTT. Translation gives CASSALSTDTQYF.